A single sample gave rise to the 25 T cell receptor beta chains below, sequenced in a study of response to subunit inactivated influenza vaccine. Each CDR3 protein is one row after TCRdb ran MiXCR on the RT-PCR reads. This sample has about 540,000 distinct CDR3 sequences, with under 30% found just once. This sample was also put to use in a study of T cells expressing NK-cell markers. That source notes: 5'RACE template switching with UMIs generated TCR beta cDNA.

The sequenced sample was CD4+ T cells sorted from PBMCs, obtained less than 13 days after vaccination. These receptors all stem from a man aged 45 to 65 who received an inactivated influenza vaccine.

The chain couples TRBV5-5 to TRBJ2-2; D is uncertain. This CDR3 has 16 amino acids. Trimming removed 3 bases at V and 2 bases at J, with 14 bases between. Germline CDR1 is SGHKS and CDR2 is YYEKEE (reference sequence). CDR3 sequence: CASSWTPAGNTGELFF. The CDR3, as DNA: TGTGCCAGCAGCTGGACCCCAGCAGGAAACACCGGGGAGCTGTTTTTT.

Only a few counts were recorded for this clonotype. This chain uses TRBV5-1 with TRBJ2-5; TRBD1 is a possible D gene (5 bases). V was shortened by 1 base and J by 0 bases, with 10 bases between the two germline ends. Germline V lookup: CDR1 SGHRS, CDR2 YFSETQ. The length of the CDR3 is 15 residues. The CDR3 nucleotides read TGCGCCAGCAGCTTGACAGGACGACACCAAGAGACCCAGTACTTC. Protein: CASSLTGRHQETQYF.

CDR3 DNA sequence: TGTGCCAGCAGCGGGGTCTCGGGAGACACTGAAGCTTTCTTT. Encoded protein: CASSGVSGDTEAFF. The chain links TRBV14 to TRBJ1-1; D unclear. The CDR3 consists of 14 residues. The V and J ends lost 5 bases and 3 bases respectively, with 13 bases between them. The V gene's germline CDR1 is SGHDN and CDR2 FVKESK.

In its sample, this clonotype was seen many times. The V call is TRBV12-3 or TRBV12-4, the J call TRBJ2-2; the D is unclear. The CDR3 runs 14 residues. Trimming took 2 bases from V and 1 from J, leaving 5 bases between them. The CDR3 nucleotides read TGTGCCAGCAGTTTATCGGAGAACACCGGGGAGCTGTTTTTT. Amino acids: CASSLSENTGELFF.

This clonotype was counted a few times. This sequence joins TRBV21-1 and TRBJ2-5; the table's D gene call, TRBD1, was not cross checked with the DNA. TRBV21-1 is a known pseudogene. The CDR3 has 14 residues. DNA of the CDR3: TGTGCCAGCAGGTCACGAGACGCAAGGGGGACCCAGTACTTC. Protein product: CASRSRDARGTQYF.

V and J are TRBV3-1 and TRBJ2-1; 8 bases match TRBD1. The CDR3 extends over 15 amino acids. Germline values: CDR1 LGHDT, CDR2 YNNKEL (reference sequence). Trimming cost V 0 bases and J 3 bases; bases outside gene matches: 1. CDR3 amino acids: CASSQEGQVYNEQFF. The DNA of the CDR3 is TGTGCCAGCAGCCAAGAGGGACAGGTCTACAATGAGCAGTTCTTC.

This chain links TRBV10-3 with TRBJ2-7; D ambiguous. Germline CDR1 is ENHRY and CDR2 is SYGVKD. The CDR3 runs 14 residues. V dropped 4 bases and J dropped 5 bases, with 15 bases sitting between them. Written as DNA, the CDR3 is TGTGCCATCAGTGGACACTCGACCCTAGACGAGCAGTACTTC. It encodes CAISGHSTLDEQYF.

The chain employs TRBV6-1 and TRBJ2-1; 10 bases agree with TRBD2. The CDR3 runs 14 residues. With 8 bases clipped from V and 6 bases from J, the junction kept 7 bases outside the gene matches. Germline lookup yields CDR1 MNHNS and CDR2 SASEGT. The CDR3 coding sequence is TGTGCCAGCTCCCAGCGGGGGGGCCGCAATGAGCAGTTCTTC. This encodes CASSQRGGRNEQFF.

This clonotype was detected a few times. The chain is built from TRBV2 and TRBJ2-2; D gene uncertain. Trimming left V 4 bases short and J 5 bases short, with 8 bases between. Looked up from germline, CDR1 is SNHLY and CDR2 is FYNNEI. The CDR3 covers 13 residues. CDR3 DNA: TGTGCCAGCAGTGCCCGACTTACCGGGGAGCTGTTTTTT. Translated: CASSARLTGELFF.

This clonotype has a single count. The V call is TRBV6-1, the J call TRBJ1-2; D call uncertain. V lost 1 base, J lost 3 bases, and 6 bases lay in between. Germline CDR1 is MNHNS and CDR2 is SASEGT. The CDR3 covers 13 residues. In DNA, the CDR3 is TGTGCCAGCAGTGAAGTGGCCTACTATGGCTACACCTTC. Protein sequence: CASSEVAYYGYTF.

This chain links TRBV28 with TRBJ1-2; D might be TRBD1 (5 bases). Trimming shortened V by 3 bases and J by 8 bases, and 10 bases separated the two germline ends. Germline CDR1 is MDHEN and CDR2 is SYDVKM. This CDR3 comprises 12 residues. The CDR3 reads CASSFAGQGYTF. CDR3 nucleotides: TGTGCCAGCAGTTTTGCAGGGCAGGGCTACACCTTC.

This clonotype was picked up a small number of times. The chain carries TRBV7-2 and TRBJ2-3, with 8 positions matching TRBD2. CDR1 SGHTA and CDR2 FQGNSA come from the germline V gene. The CDR3 has 15 residues. After removal of 3 bases from V and 6 bases from J, the junction contained 8 bases not matched to a gene. The CDR3 is CASSFVSGAPDTQYF. Written as DNA, the CDR3 is TGTGCCAGCAGCTTCGTTAGCGGGGCTCCCGATACGCAGTATTTT.

The chain couples TRBV6-5 to TRBJ2-7; 7 nucleotides align to TRBD2. The germline CDR1 and CDR2 sequences are MNHEY and SVGAGI. This CDR3 is built from 11 residues. V was pared by 5 bases and J by 9 bases, with 4 bases of the junction left unmatched. CDR3 nucleotide sequence: TGTGCCAGCAGTACGGGGGGAGGGCAGTACTTC. Protein sequence: CASSTGGGQYF.

The V gene is TRBV3-1, the J gene TRBJ2-7; D possibly matches TRBD1 or TRBD2 (5 bases each). Germline V gives CDR1 LGHDT, CDR2 YNNKEL (reference sequence). Trimming took off 5 bases at V and 3 bases at J, with 17 bases between the two ends. This CDR3 is 15 amino acids long. The CDR3 here is CASSEGTHGDYEQYF. CDR3 DNA: TGTGCCAGCAGCGAAGGGACCCACGGCGACTACGAGCAGTACTTC.

This clonotype was recorded a few times. The CDR3 nucleotides read TGTGCCAGCAGTTTATCCTACAGGTCCGATAATTCACCCCTCCACTTT. Encoded protein: CASSLSYRSDNSPLHF. The chain employs TRBV27 and TRBJ1-6; D might be TRBD1 (5 bases). The CDR3 consists of 16 residues. Trimming pared 0 bases from V and 5 bases from J, leaving 11 bases between. Germline V gene lookup returns CDR1 MNHEY and CDR2 SMNVEV (reference sequence).

This clonotype showed up just a few times. The chain has TRBV15 and TRBJ2-1, with D possibly being TRBD2 (6 bases). Germline V CDR1 and CDR2: LNHNV, YYDKDF (reference sequence). Trimming shortened V by 0 bases and J by 0 bases, and 24 bases separated the two germline ends. The CDR3 is made up of 21 amino acids. The CDR3 sequence is CATSRDVKWGDPSSSYNEQFF. The CDR3 nucleotides are TGTGCCACCAGCAGAGATGTAAAATGGGGGGACCCTTCGAGCTCCTACAATGAGCAGTTCTTC.

The genes are TRBV28 and TRBJ1-6, with 7 bases matching TRBD1. Germline CDR1 and CDR2: MDHEN and SYDVKM. The CDR3 extends over 14 amino acids. Trimming cost V 7 bases and J 7 bases; bases outside gene matches: 7. CDR3 nucleotide sequence: TGTGCCAGCAAAAGACAGGGTCAAAATTCACCCCTCCACTTT. The encoded protein is CASKRQGQNSPLHF.

This CDR3 is CSAPRGGSYEQYF. The CDR3 nucleotides read TGCAGTGCTCCAAGGGGGGGATCCTACGAGCAGTACTTC. This sequence joins TRBV20-1 and TRBJ2-7; perhaps TRBD2 as D (7 bases). Germline loops: CDR1 DFQATT, CDR2 SNEGSKA (reference sequence). Deletions cut 5 bases from V and 1 base from J, with 12 bases between. The CDR3 runs to 13 residues.

This chain uses TRBV7-2 with TRBJ1-1; weak D call: TRBD1 (5 bases). V was clipped by 5 bases and J by 10 bases, with 17 bases between them. The CDR3 has 13 amino acids. Germline CDR1 reads SGHTA; CDR2 reads FQGNSA. The DNA of the CDR3 is TGTGCCAGCAGCCACCCTGTGGGGGGGGGAGCTTTCTTT. Translation gives CASSHPVGGGAFF.

This clonotype was counted many times. The genes are TRBV12-3 or TRBV12-4 and TRBJ2-7; 7 nucleotides agree with TRBD2. CDR3 length: 13 residues. V was pared by 5 bases and J by 5 bases, with 6 bases of the junction left unmatched. The CDR3 DNA sequence: TGTGCCAGCAGTCTACGGACTAGGGACGAGCAGTACTTC. It is translated as CASSLRTRDEQYF.

This clonotype was counted only a few times. This chain joins TRBV5-1 and TRBJ1-2; D ambiguous. Trimming pared 3 bases from V and 0 bases from J, leaving 9 bases between. The CDR3 is 14 amino acids. CDR1 is SGHRS and CDR2 is YFSETQ in the germline V gene. CDR3 sequence reads: CASSSVTSNYGYTF. The CDR3 region has the DNA TGCGCCAGCAGCTCAGTAACATCTAACTATGGCTACACCTTC.

As to this clonotype: One junction end does not reproduce the germline sequence, and a read error may be involved. The CDR3 bases are TGTCCCAGCAACTTTCCCGGGACTTTCAATGAGCAGTTCTTC. Translation: CPSNFPGTFNEQFF. The J gene is TRBJ2-1, the V gene TRBV7-2; tentative D call: TRBD2 (6 bases). Germline CDR1 reads SGHTA; CDR2 reads FQGNSA. CDR3 length: 14 residues.

The chain recombines TRBV20-1 with TRBJ2-5; 12 nucleotides align to TRBD2. CDR3 length equals 15 residues. Looked up from germline, CDR1 is DFQATT and CDR2 is SNEGSKA (reference sequence). J was trimmed by 2 bases and V by 4 bases; bases with no gene match: 5. The CDR3, as DNA: TGCAGTGCTACAAATCTAGCGGGAGGGCAAGAGACCCAGTACTTC. It specifies CSATNLAGGQETQYF.

V and J are TRBV9 and TRBJ2-7; 8 nucleotides match TRBD2. Trimming took 2 bases from V and 3 from J; bases not matched to a gene: 4. Germline V gene sequence: CDR1 SGDLS, CDR2 YYNGEE. This CDR3 is built from 14 residues. The CDR3 bases are TGTGCCAGCAGCGTCGACGGGAGGGACTACGAGCAGTACTTC. As protein: CASSVDGRDYEQYF.

This rearrangement joins TRBV7-2 to TRBJ1-5; D unclear. V was trimmed by 1 base and J by 0 bases, leaving 10 bases between them. Per germline, CDR1 SGHTA and CDR2 FQGNSA. The CDR3 loop spans 16 amino acids. CDR3 in DNA: TGTGCCAGCAGCTTAGTGTCGGCTTATAGCAATCAGCCCCAGCATTTT. It specifies CASSLVSAYSNQPQHF.